The 27 T cell receptor beta chains presented below share a single source sample, sequenced in a study of CD8 T cells in ankylosing spondylitis. TCRdb ran MiXCR on the 5' RACE reads and lists one entry per CDR3 protein. This table has 100,000 to 150,000 distinct CDR3 sequences, 6% to 8.5% appearing once. The sequencing input was blood, either unsorted or a sorted T cell fraction (not recorded which). These receptors were taken from a male donor with ankylosing spondylitis or in good health (not recorded which).

This clonotype was counted at least ten times. The V and J genes are TRBV7-9 and TRBJ2-2; maybe TRBD2 (7 bases). Germline V CDR1 and CDR2: SEHNR, FQNEAQ (reference sequence). The CDR3 has 16 residues. Trimming removed 7 bases from V and 2 bases from J, with 17 bases in between. CDR3 in amino acids: CASTLLGGTNTGELFF. In nucleotides, the CDR3 is TGTGCCAGCACCCTTTTGGGGGGGACAAACACCGGGGAGCTGTTTTTT.

The table lists this clonotype with many counts. The rearrangement joins TRBV9 to TRBJ1-2; 9 bases fit TRBD1. The CDR3 is 15 amino acids. The J segment lost 8 bases and the V segment lost 2 bases, leaving 10 bases of the junction unmatched. The V gene's germline CDR1 is SGDLS and CDR2 YYNGEE. The CDR3 region has the DNA TGTGCCAGCAGCGTGGGATCCGGGACAGGGATAGGCTACACCTTC. It yields the protein CASSVGSGTGIGYTF.

This chain links TRBV4-2 with TRBJ1-2; D gene ambiguous. CDR1 and CDR2 (germline): LGHNA, YNFKEQ. The V end lost 0 bases, the J end lost 0 bases, and 11 bases lay between the germline ends. The CDR3 contains 16 residues. For the CDR3, the DNA is TGTGCCAGCAGCCAAGAGGCCAGCCCCTCTAACTATGGCTACACCTTC. Encoded protein: CASSQEASPSNYGYTF.

In its sample, this clonotype was seen many times. The chain has TRBV5-1 and TRBJ2-7; the match to TRBD2 covers 9 bases. The ends lost 5 bases at V and 3 bases at J; junction bases unmatched: 6. Per the germline V gene, CDR1 is SGHRS and CDR2 is YFSETQ. The CDR3 has 14 amino acids. The CDR3 is CASSPREGLYEQYF. The CDR3 nucleotides read TGCGCCAGCAGTCCGCGGGAGGGCCTCTACGAGCAGTACTTC. Using reference TRBV5-1 and TRBJ2-7 for the parts outside the CDR3, the full variable domain is KAGVTQTPRYLIKTRGQQVTLSCSPISGHRSVSWYQQTPGQGLQFLFEYFSETQRNKGNFPGRFSGRQFSNSRSEMNVSTLELGDSALYLCASSPREGLYEQYFGPGTRLTVT.

This clonotype was detected ten times or more. The chain carries TRBV5-1 and TRBJ2-1; D is unresolved. CDR1 SGHRS and CDR2 YFSETQ come from the germline V gene. The CDR3 has 17 amino acids. Trimming shortened V by 0 bases and J by 0 bases, and 13 bases separated the two germline ends. The CDR3 spells CASSLDAVTSSYNEQFF. The CDR3 DNA sequence: TGCGCCAGCAGCTTGGATGCGGTCACCAGCTCCTACAATGAGCAGTTCTTC. Drawing the rest from reference TRBV5-1 and TRBJ2-1, the complete variable domain is KAGVTQTPRYLIKTRGQQVTLSCSPISGHRSVSWYQQTPGQGLQFLFEYFSETQRNKGNFPGRFSGRQFSNSRSEMNVSTLELGDSALYLCASSLDAVTSSYNEQFFGPGTRLTVL.

In this sample, this clonotype turned up many times. V gene TRBV20-1 combines with J gene TRBJ2-7, with D perhaps being TRBD1 or TRBD2 (5 bases each). Germline V gives CDR1 DFQATT, CDR2 SNEGSKA (reference sequence). Trimming pared 4 bases from V and 0 bases from J, leaving 13 bases between. CDR3 length: 14 residues. The CDR3 nucleotides read TGCAGTGCTAACCATCCAGGGAGCTCCTACGAGCAGTACTTC. Its translation is CSANHPGSSYEQYF.

This clonotype was counted at least ten times. The V call is TRBV12-3 or TRBV12-4, the J call TRBJ1-1; D gene uncertain. This CDR3 has 11 amino acids. With 6 bases removed from V and 7 bases from J, the gap between germline ends came to 9 bases. The CDR3 DNA follows: TGTGCCAGCAGCAGGACGGTTGAAGCTTTCTTT. Its protein is CASSRTVEAFF.

The sample holds many counts of this clonotype. V is TRBV25-1 and J is TRBJ2-3; 7 nucleotides line up with TRBD1. Trimming at V came to 3 bases and at J to 2 bases, leaving 8 bases not matched to a gene. CDR3 length: 16 amino acids. Germline V CDR1 and CDR2: MGHDK, SYGVNS. For the CDR3, the DNA is TGTGCCAGCAGTGACCCGAACAGGGGACCCACAGATACGCAGTATTTT. It is translated as CASSDPNRGPTDTQYF.

This clonotype was observed many times. The rearrangement joins TRBV7-2 to TRBJ1-1; maybe TRBD1 (5 bases). The CDR3 runs 15 residues. CDR1 SGHTA and CDR2 FQGNSA come from the germline V gene. With 4 bases removed from V and 2 bases from J, the gap between germline ends came to 14 bases. As DNA, the CDR3 is TGTGCCAGCAGCTCTTTAGGGGCGGAAAACACTGAAGCTTTCTTT. Its protein is CASSSLGAENTEAFF. Full variable domain (outside the CDR3, taken from reference TRBV7-2 and TRBJ1-1): GAGVSQSPSNKVTEKGKDVELRCDPISGHTALYWYRQSLGQGLEFLIYFQGNSAPDKSGLPSDRFSAERTGGSVSTLTIQRTQQEDSAVYLCASSSLGAENTEAFFGQGTRLTVV.

The table lists this clonotype with many counts. V and J are TRBV5-1 and TRBJ2-5; no clear D gene. This CDR3 is built from 12 residues. V gave up 6 bases and J gave up 3 bases, with 9 bases separating them. Germline V gene lookup returns CDR1 SGHRS and CDR2 YFSETQ. The DNA for the CDR3 is TGCGCCAGCAAGGGTGCTGAAGAGACCCAGTACTTC. It codes for CASKGAEETQYF.

This clonotype has a count of ten or more. The chain employs TRBV20-1 and TRBJ2-5, with 10 bases fitting TRBD2. Germline trimming cut 3 bases from V and 4 bases from J; bases unmatched to any gene: 5. Germline CDR1 DFQATT, CDR2 SNEGSKA (reference sequence). The CDR3 totals 14 residues. CDR3 in DNA: TGCAGTGCTAGTCGGAGCGGGGGGGGAGAGACCCAGTACTTC. Amino acid sequence: CSASRSGGGETQYF.

The V gene is TRBV5-1, the J gene TRBJ2-7; no clear D gene. V lost 2 bases to trimming and J lost 2 bases, with 11 bases between them. Germline assignment: CDR1 SGHRS and CDR2 YFSETQ. The CDR3 is 14 residues long. The CDR3: CASSFQDSAYEQYF. The CDR3 bases are TGCGCCAGCAGCTTCCAAGACTCAGCCTACGAGCAGTACTTC.

This clonotype has a count of ten or more. V usage is TRBV18 and J usage is TRBJ2-5; D is undetermined. The CDR3 consists of 12 residues. The V end was cut by 4 bases, the J end by 1 base, with 4 bases between. Germline V lookup: CDR1 KGHSH, CDR2 LQKENI. In nucleotides, the CDR3 is TGTGCCAGCTCACGAGTCCAAGAGACCCAGTACTTC. This gives the protein CASSRVQETQYF. Variable domain in full (rest from reference TRBV18 and TRBJ2-5): NAGVMQNPRHLVRRRGQEARLRCSPMKGHSHVYWYRQLPEEGLKFMVYLQKENIIDESGMPKERFSAEFPKEGPSILRIQQVVRGDSAAYFCASSRVQETQYFGPGTRLLVL.

There are many counts of this clonotype. V is TRBV21-1 and J is TRBJ1-6. TRBV21-1 is classified as a pseudogene. The CDR3 spans 16 residues. CDR3 bases: TGTGCCAGCAGCGTTAAAACGCTCCGCTATAATTCACCCCTCCACTTT. Translation: CASSVKTLRYNSPLHF.

This clonotype was observed at least ten times. V is TRBV5-1 and J is TRBJ1-1, with 9 bases fitting TRBD1. Germline V gene lookup returns CDR1 SGHRS and CDR2 YFSETQ. The CDR3 spans 15 residues. Trimming at V came to 5 bases and at J to 1 base, leaving 6 bases not matched to a gene. The CDR3 is CASRGQGETNTEAFF. The CDR3 DNA follows: TGCGCCAGCAGGGGACAGGGAGAAACGAACACTGAAGCTTTCTTT.

The table lists this clonotype with many counts. The genes are TRBV10-3 and TRBJ2-6; D unresolved. The V end lost 6 bases, the J end lost 0 bases, and 6 bases lay between the germline ends. Germline lookup yields CDR1 ENHRY and CDR2 SYGVKD. The CDR3 has 14 amino acids. The CDR3 DNA sequence: TGTGCCATCAGGGAGAGCTCTGGGGCCAACGTCCTGACTTTC. It yields the protein CAIRESSGANVLTF.

This clonotype has ten or more counts. The CDR3 sequence is CATYYSEQYF. CDR3 nucleotides: TGTGCCACCTACTACTCCGAGCAGTACTTC. The gene calls are TRBV28 and TRBJ2-7, with unresolved D. V was trimmed by 10 bases and J by 6 bases, leaving 10 bases between them. The CDR3 consists of 10 residues. Germline CDR1 is MDHEN and CDR2 is SYDVKM.

This clonotype appeared many times. One end of the junction does not line up with germline, which may come from a read error. This chain links TRBV12-3 or TRBV12-4 with TRBJ2-2; a possible D gene is TRBD2 (5 bases). The CDR3 extends over 14 amino acids. The CDR3: CASSFGGITGELFF. Here the CDR3 DNA reads TGTGCCAGCAGTTTCGGCGGCATCACCGGGGAGCTTTTTTTT.

This clonotype was counted at least ten times. The chain couples TRBV5-1 to TRBJ2-1, with 9 bases that match TRBD2. CDR1 is SGHRS and CDR2 is YFSETQ in the germline V gene. After removal of 0 bases from V and 0 bases from J, the junction contained 1 base not matched to a gene. The CDR3 extends over 16 amino acids. The CDR3 sequence: CASSLGSGSSYNEQFF. CDR3 coding DNA: TGCGCCAGCAGCTTGGGTAGCGGGAGCTCCTACAATGAGCAGTTCTTC.

This clonotype was detected many times. The chain recombines TRBV4-1 with TRBJ2-7; D possibly corresponds to TRBD2 (5 bases). Germline CDR1 and CDR2: MGHRA and YSYEKL. The V end was cut by 1 base, the J end by 5 bases, with 12 bases between. CDR3 size: 14 residues. CDR3 in DNA: TGCGCCAGCAGCCAAGGTGGACTCGGGAACGAGCAGTACTTC. It specifies CASSQGGLGNEQYF.

Ten or more counts support this clonotype. V is TRBV5-1 and J is TRBJ1-5; tentative D call: TRBD1 (5 bases). Germline CDR1 is SGHRS and CDR2 is YFSETQ. CDR3 length: 14 residues. The germline V and J ends were trimmed by 0 bases and 10 bases, with 14 bases remaining between them. DNA of the CDR3: TGCGCCAGCAGCTTGGGACAGTACGATAGTCCCCAGCATTTT. It yields the protein CASSLGQYDSPQHF.

This clonotype was counted at least ten times. The J gene is TRBJ2-3, the V gene TRBV20-1, with D possibly being TRBD2 (6 bases). V was clipped by 4 bases and J by 0 bases, with 14 bases between them. The CDR3 has 15 amino acids. Germline V gene lookup returns CDR1 DFQATT and CDR2 SNEGSKA (reference sequence). The CDR3 bases are TGCAGTGCTACGGCCGGGAGATATAGCACAGATACGCAGTATTTT. Amino acids: CSATAGRYSTDTQYF.

This clonotype occurred many times. CDR3 loop: CASSQAGTPSYTF. Here the CDR3 DNA reads TGTGCCAGCAGCCAAGCCGGGACACCCAGCTACACCTTC. The chain employs TRBV4-2 and TRBJ1-2, with D possibly TRBD1 on 6 matching bases. Per germline, CDR1 LGHNA and CDR2 YNFKEQ. This CDR3 contains 13 residues. Deletions cut 1 base from V and 9 bases from J, with 12 bases between.

This clonotype has at least ten counts. The chain couples TRBV7-8 to TRBJ1-5; D call uncertain. Germline values: CDR1 SGHVS, CDR2 FQNEAQ. This CDR3 contains 16 residues. The V gene lost 5 bases and the J gene lost 0 bases, with 14 bases spanning the gap. CDR3 bases: TGTGCCAGCAGCCCGCTGGGGAGCTTTAGCAATCAGCCCCAGCATTTT. Translated: CASSPLGSFSNQPQHF.

This clonotype was recorded many times. The chain combines TRBV5-1 with TRBJ1-2; D not resolved. V lost 0 bases to trimming and J lost 1 base, with 16 bases between them. The germline gives CDR1 SGHRS, CDR2 YFSETQ. This CDR3 region has 17 residues. CDR3 protein: CASSLVLLGKNNYGYTF. Here the CDR3 DNA reads TGCGCCAGCAGCTTGGTCCTATTGGGGAAAAATAACTATGGCTACACCTTC.

This chain uses TRBV2 with TRBJ1-2, with D maybe TRBD1 (5 bases). V was clipped by 1 base and J by 7 bases, with 7 bases between them. The CDR3 length is 12 residues. Germline CDR1 and CDR2: SNHLY and FYNNEI. The CDR3 region is CASSEGGFGYTF. The CDR3 nucleotides read TGTGCCAGCAGTGAAGGGGGCTTTGGCTACACCTTC. Drawing the rest from reference TRBV2 and TRBJ1-2, the complete variable domain is EPEVTQTPSHQVTQMGQEVILRCVPISNHLYFYWYRQILGQKVEFLVSFYNNEISEKSEIFDDQFSVERPDGSNFTLKIRSTKLEDSAMYFCASSEGGFGYTFGSGTRLTVV.

At least ten counts were recorded for this clonotype. The chain couples TRBV7-2 to TRBJ2-2, with 12 bases fitting TRBD2. V was pared by 3 bases and J by 6 bases, with 5 bases of the junction left unmatched. The CDR3 is 16 amino acids. Germline V CDR1 and CDR2: SGHTA, FQGNSA. The CDR3 loop is CASSFESSGGAGELFF. The CDR3 region has the DNA TGTGCCAGCAGCTTCGAATCTAGCGGGGGGGCCGGGGAGCTGTTTTTT.